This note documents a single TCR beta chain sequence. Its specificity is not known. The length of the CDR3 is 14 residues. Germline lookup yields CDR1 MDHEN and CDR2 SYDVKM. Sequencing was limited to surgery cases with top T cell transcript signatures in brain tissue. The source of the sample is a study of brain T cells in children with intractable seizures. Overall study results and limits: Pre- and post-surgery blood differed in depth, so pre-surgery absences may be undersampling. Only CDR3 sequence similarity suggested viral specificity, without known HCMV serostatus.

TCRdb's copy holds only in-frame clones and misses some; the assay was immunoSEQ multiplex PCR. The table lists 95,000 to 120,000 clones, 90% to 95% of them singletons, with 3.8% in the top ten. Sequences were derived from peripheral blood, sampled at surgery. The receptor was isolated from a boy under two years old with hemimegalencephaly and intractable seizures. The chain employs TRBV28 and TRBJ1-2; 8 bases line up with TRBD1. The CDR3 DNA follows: TGTGCGACGACCAGGGGGCCCAATAACTATGGCTACACCTTC. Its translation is CATTRGPNNYGYTF.